These T cell receptor beta chains were read from a single sample in a study of T cells in Graves' hyperthyroidism and ophthalmopathy. TCRdb reprocessed the multiplex PCR reads with MiXCR, giving one entry per CDR3 protein. The sample records about 600,000 distinct CDR3 sequences, 16% being singletons. Material: blood. These receptors all come from a woman aged 40 to 50 with Graves' ophthalmopathy. The CDR3 runs from the conserved cysteine through the conserved F or W. The D gene is left open where the match is weak. The size field is filled for only some rows; it gives once, few, many or a size class.

clone size	J gene	D gene	V gene	CDR3 protein	CDR3 DNA
many	TRBJ2-3	NA	TRBV6-1	CATTRESRRLSTDTQYF	TGTGCCACCACCCGGGAATCGCGCCGGCTTAGCACAGATACGCAGTATTTT
many	TRBJ2-2	NA	TRBV12-3/TRBV12-4	CASSFRGGELFF	TGTGCCAGCAGTTTTCGAGGCGGGGAGCTGTTTTTT
few	TRBJ1-1	NA	TRBV7-6	CASSPRGGWSTEAFF	TGTGCCAGCAGCCCTCGCGGGGGATGGAGCACTGAAGCTTTCTTT
NA	TRBJ1-1	TRBD1	TRBV29-1	CSVENRGRGRGTEAFF	TGCAGCGTTGAGAACAGGGGGCGGGGGAGGGGTACTGAAGCTTTCTTT
once	TRBJ1-5	TRBD1	TRBV27	CASSTTGTGMPQPQHF	TGTGCCAGCAGTACAACCGGGACAGGGATGCCTCAGCCCCAGCATTTT
many	TRBJ1-5	NA	TRBV20-1	CSASGITDQPQHF	TGCAGTGCTAGTGGGATAACAGATCAGCCCCAGCATTTT
few	TRBJ1-6	TRBD1	TRBV3-1	CASTAGGQGANSPLHF	TGTGCCAGCACCGCAGGGGGACAGGGGGCGAATTCACCCCTCCACTTT
many	TRBJ2-5	NA	TRBV11-2	CASKMNRDGETQYF	TGTGCCAGCAAAATGAACCGGGACGGAGAGACCCAGTACTTC
many	TRBJ2-7	NA	TRBV19	CAAYRRGTFPGEQYF	TGTGCCGCCTACAGGAGAGGGACTTTCCCCGGGGAGCAGTACTTC
few	TRBJ1-1	NA	TRBV4-1	CASSQVIRGTEAFF	TGCGCCAGCAGCCAAGTTATAAGGGGCACTGAAGCTTTCTTT
NA	TRBJ1-4	NA	TRBV4-1	CASSQSRVLREKLFF	TGCGCCAGCAGCCAAAGCAGGGTATTGCGGGAAAAACTGTTTTTT
many	TRBJ2-5	NA	TRBV6-1	CASSEAVQGETQYF	TGTGCCAGCAGTGAAGCAGTCCAGGGGGAGACCCAGTACTTC
many	TRBJ2-5	NA	TRBV5-8	CASNGARAQAQYF	TGTGCCAGCAACGGGGCTAGGGCCCAGGCCCAGTACTTC